This T cell receptor (beta chain) originates from a study of shared clonotypes between healthy human individuals. Trimming pared 4 bases from V and 1 base from J, leaving 10 bases between. The CDR3 totals 14 residues. Germline V gene lookup returns CDR1 SGHTA and CDR2 FQGNSA. Only in-frame clones appear in the TCRdb table, and some are missing; sequencing was by immunoSEQ multiplex PCR. The table lists 2 million to 2.5 million clones, 80% to 95% of them singletons. The clonotype originates from a man younger than 30 in good health. Some clones in this sample may be carry-over from other donors' samples. The chain has TRBV7-2 and TRBJ1-1; D possibly corresponds to TRBD1 (6 bases). The sequenced material came from naive CD4+ T cells from PBMCs. Documented subset: CD45RA+ positively selected. CDR3 DNA: TGTGCCAGCAGCTCGCAACAGGGGAACACTGAAGCTTTCTTT. The encoded protein is CASSSQQGNTEAFF.